The clone carrying this T cell receptor (beta chain) was found a few times. This record comes from a study of T-cell memory formation after mild COVID-19. Using constant-segment primers, 5'RACE produced TCR alpha and TCR beta cDNA libraries carrying sample barcodes and UMIs. TCRdb processed the 5' RACE reads anew with MiXCR; each CDR3 protein has one entry. The profile shows roughly 400,000 distinct CDR3 sequences, approximately 15% of them singletons. The V end was cut by 1 base, the J end by 8 bases, with 11 bases between. The CDR3 sequence is 14 residues long. Germline assignment: CDR1 LNHNV and CDR2 YYDKDF (reference sequence).

The chain has TRBV15 and TRBJ1-4, with no clear D. The clonotype comes from a young man who had mild COVID-19 (a few samples of this study predate the infection). Cell type and time point are not known. Sequenced input: PBMCs or a T cell subset sorted from them (not recorded which). The CDR3 sequence: CATSRAREWEKLFF. Written as DNA, the CDR3 is TGTGCCACCAGCAGAGCAAGGGAGTGGGAAAAACTGTTTTTT.